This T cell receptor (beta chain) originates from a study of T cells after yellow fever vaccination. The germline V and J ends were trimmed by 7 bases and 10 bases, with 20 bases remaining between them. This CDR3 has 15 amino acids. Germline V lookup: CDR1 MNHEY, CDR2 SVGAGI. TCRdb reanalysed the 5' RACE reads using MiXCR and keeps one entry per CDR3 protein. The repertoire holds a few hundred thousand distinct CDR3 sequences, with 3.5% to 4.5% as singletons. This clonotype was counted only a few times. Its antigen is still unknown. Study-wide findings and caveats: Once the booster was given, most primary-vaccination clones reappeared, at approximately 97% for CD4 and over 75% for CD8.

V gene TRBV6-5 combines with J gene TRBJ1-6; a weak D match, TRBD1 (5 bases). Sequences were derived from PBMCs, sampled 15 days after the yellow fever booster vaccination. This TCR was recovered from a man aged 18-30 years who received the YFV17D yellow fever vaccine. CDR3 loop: CASTKGRGIHSPLHF. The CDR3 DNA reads TGTGCCAGCACCAAAGGGCGGGGGATTCACTCACCCCTCCACTTT.